This record concerns one T cell receptor beta chain sequence. The antigen remains undetermined. Vbeta (60) and Jbeta (13) primers were used in the PCR. Data came from immunoSEQ multiplex PCR; TCRdb stores just in-frame clones and leaves some out. There are over 130,000 clones in the sample; around 70% occur only once, and 1.5% to 2% lies in the top ten. This entry comes from a study of cytomegalovirus exposure and HLA in healthy donors. The CDR3 length is 15 residues. Germline loops: CDR1 MNHNY, CDR2 SVGAGI (reference sequence). V was cut by 1 base and J by 1 base, with 10 bases left in between. Points from the study as a whole: On later analysis, the bulk of CMV-associated TCR beta chains appeared to be HLA-restricted.

What was sequenced was PBMCs. This chain connects TRBV6-6 to TRBJ1-1; tentative D call: TRBD1 (6 bases). This receptor was identified in a woman aged 30 to 39 in good health and CMV-seronegative. In DNA form, the CDR3 reads TGTGCCAGCAGTTACTTTGCGACAGGGAACACTGAAGCTTTCTTT. Its translation: CASSYFATGNTEAFF.